The 20 T cell receptor beta chains given below trace back to one sample, sequenced in a study of T cell responses to AZD1222 COVID-19 vaccine. The assay was immunoSEQ multiplex PCR, and TCRdb's table has in-frame clones only and misses some. The sample lists some 190,000 clones; roughly 90% were seen once. Sequencing was performed on peripheral blood, taken 28 days after the second AZD1222 dose. The origin of the receptors is an adult who received the AZD1222 COVID-19 vaccine.

The chain is built from TRBV6-5 and TRBJ2-2, with a tentative D call TRBD1 (5 bases). The germline gives CDR1 MNHEY, CDR2 SVGAGI. The CDR3 contains 14 residues. V was pared by 2 bases and J by 4 bases, with 8 bases between. The CDR3 here is CASSYDRPTGELFF. The CDR3 DNA is TGTGCCAGCAGTTACGACAGACCCACCGGGGAGCTGTTTTTT.

The rearrangement joins TRBV25-1 to TRBJ2-3, with TRBD1 as a possible D gene (5 bases). In germline, CDR1 is MGHDK, CDR2 SYGVNS. The V end lost 5 bases, the J end lost 7 bases, and 13 bases lay between the germline ends. The CDR3 has 13 amino acids. The CDR3 protein is CASSPSAGNTQYF. DNA of the CDR3: TGTGCCAGCAGTCCCTCGGCAGGGAATACGCAGTATTTT.

The rearrangement uses TRBV29-1 and TRBJ1-5; no clear D gene. The CDR3 spans 12 residues. Trimming left V 7 bases short and J 9 bases short, with 16 bases between. Germline CDR1 SQVTM, CDR2 ANQGSEA. The CDR3 protein is CSAINPPAPQHF. In nucleotides, the CDR3 is TGCAGCGCCATCAACCCCCCGGCGCCCCAGCATTTT.

With respect to this clone: A read error may account for a junction end that differs from germline. The chain carries TRBV5-1 and TRBJ1-2, with 7 bases that match TRBD1. Per germline, CDR1 SGHRS and CDR2 YFSETQ. This CDR3 is built from 13 residues. The CDR3 protein is CASSLGQQGGYTF. CDR3 nucleotides: TGCGCCAGCAGTTTGGGACAGCAAGGCGGCTACACCTTC.

V is TRBV29-1 and J is TRBJ2-7, with D uncertain. The germline CDR1 and CDR2 sequences are SQVTM and ANQGSEA. The V and J ends lost 4 bases and 7 bases respectively, with 11 bases between them. This CDR3 is built from 11 residues. CDR3 bases: TGCAGCGTTGCTGGGGTTTGGGAGCAGTACTTC. This gives the protein CSVAGVWEQYF.

The chain joins TRBV19 to TRBJ2-3, with 8 bases lining up with TRBD2. CDR1 is LNHDA, CDR2 SQIVND, per germline (reference sequence). The CDR3 length is 13 residues. J was trimmed by 2 bases and V by 10 bases; bases with no gene match: 5. CDR3 nucleotide sequence: TGTGCCACCAGCGGGGGATACACAGATACGCAGTATTTT. Amino acids: CATSGGYTDTQYF.

The rearrangement joins TRBV6-1 to TRBJ1-6; D perhaps matches TRBD1 (6 bases). Germline V gene sequence: CDR1 MNHNS, CDR2 SASEGT. V was clipped by 4 bases and J by 7 bases, with 17 bases between them. The length of the CDR3 is 16 residues. CDR3 DNA: TGTGCCAGCAGTGCCCGGACCAGGGGAAACAATTCACCCCTCCACTTT. This codes for CASSARTRGNNSPLHF.

The chain recombines TRBV3-1 (or the pseudogene TRBV3-2) with TRBJ2-1, with TRBD1 as a possible D gene (5 bases). Looked up from germline, CDR1 is LGHDT and CDR2 is YNNKEL (reference sequence). V lost 2 bases and J lost 8, with 13 bases in between. CDR3 length equals 14 residues. The CDR3 bases are TGTGCCAGCAGCCAACGGGTTGGACAAGATGAGCAGTTCTTC. Translating it yields CASSQRVGQDEQFF.

The chain employs TRBV6-2 or TRBV6-3 and TRBJ1-5, with 7 bases identical to TRBD1. With 6 bases clipped from V and 0 bases from J, the junction kept 5 bases outside the gene matches. CDR1 and CDR2 (germline): MNHEY, SVGEGT. The CDR3 extends over 15 amino acids. CDR3 nucleotides: TGTGCCAGCAGCACAGGGGCCTTTAGCAATCAGCCCCAGCATTTT. This encodes CASSTGAFSNQPQHF.

The chain joins TRBV4-1 to TRBJ1-4; D uncertain. This CDR3 has 14 amino acids. The germline V gene encodes CDR1 MGHRA and CDR2 YSYEKL. Trimming pared 1 base from V and 10 bases from J, leaving 13 bases between. The CDR3 spells CASSQVQYDVKLFF. DNA for the CDR3: TGCGCCAGCAGCCAAGTCCAGTACGACGTAAAACTGTTTTTT.

This chain uses TRBV11-2 with TRBJ1-3, with 9 positions matching TRBD1. The CDR3 runs to 15 residues. Losses at the gene ends were 5 bases for V and 0 bases for J; bases not matched to a gene: 2. CDR1 is SGHAT and CDR2 is FQNNGV in the germline V gene. CDR3 sequence (DNA): TGTGCCAGCAGCCCGGGACAGGGCTCTGGAAACACCATATATTTT. This gives the protein CASSPGQGSGNTIYF.

The V call is TRBV7-3, the J call TRBJ1-5, with a possible D match to TRBD1 (6 bases). Looked up from germline, CDR1 is SGHTA and CDR2 is FQGTGA. The CDR3 extends over 13 amino acids. V was clipped by 5 bases and J by 3 bases, with 8 bases between them. The CDR3 DNA reads TGTGCCAGCAGCATGGGGGCCAATCAGCCCCAGCATTTT. Translation gives CASSMGANQPQHF.

The V call is TRBV7-9, the J call TRBJ1-2; D not resolved. Germline V lookup: CDR1 SEHNR, CDR2 FQNEAQ (reference sequence). The CDR3 runs 13 residues. Trimming removed 3 bases at V and 6 bases at J, with 11 bases between. In DNA, the CDR3 is TGTGCCAGCAGCTTGGGCCTGCTAGATGGCTACACCTTC. Translating gives CASSLGLLDGYTF. The complete variable domain, with remaining parts taken from reference TRBV7-9 and TRBJ1-2, reads DTGVSQNPRHKITKRGQNVTFRCDPISEHNRLYWYRQTLGQGPEFLTYFQNEAQLEKSRLLSDRFSAERPKGSFSTLEIQRTEQGDSAMYLCASSLGLLDGYTFGSGTRLTVV.

The J gene is TRBJ2-7, the V gene TRBV6-5; D possibly corresponds to TRBD2 (6 bases). Germline assignment: CDR1 MNHEY and CDR2 SVGAGI. The CDR3 runs to 15 residues. Between the trimmed V and J ends, which lost 0 bases and 5 bases, there was a span of 14 bases. CDR3 DNA sequence: TGTGCCAGCAGTTACTCGCCGGGAGCTTATAACGAGCAGTACTTC. Translated: CASSYSPGAYNEQYF.

CDR3 protein: CASSLTGGALDTQYF. The CDR3 DNA is TGTGCCAGCAGTTTAACGGGAGGGGCTTTAGATACGCAGTATTTT. The chain employs TRBV27 and TRBJ2-3; TRBD2 matches 8 bases. This CDR3 has 15 amino acids. V trimming: 2 bases; J trimming: 5 bases; junction bases outside the gene matches: 6. CDR1 is MNHEY, CDR2 SMNVEV, per germline (reference sequence).

The chain carries TRBV27 and TRBJ1-1; weak D call: TRBD1 (5 bases). The germline V and J ends were trimmed by 6 bases and 0 bases, with 11 bases remaining between them. The germline V gene has CDR1 MNHEY and CDR2 SMNVEV (reference sequence). The CDR3 contains 14 residues. CDR3 sequence reads: CASSPSRVNTEAFF. CDR3 bases: TGTGCCAGCAGCCCGAGCAGGGTGAACACTGAAGCTTTCTTT.

V gene TRBV6-5 combines with J gene TRBJ1-1; maybe TRBD1 (5 bases). The CDR3 spans 16 residues. The ends were cut back, 2 bases at V and 1 base at J, with 14 bases in the middle. CDR1 is MNHEY, CDR2 SVGAGI, per germline. In nucleotides, the CDR3 is TGTGCCAGCAGTTACCTGTCAAGGGGAGGGAACACTGAAGCTTTCTTT. It is translated as CASSYLSRGGNTEAFF.

The sample holds a few counts of this clone. DNA of the CDR3: TGTGCCAGCAGCGGGAGTAACTATGGCTACACCTTC. Protein sequence: CASSGSNYGYTF. The chain has TRBV3-1 (or the pseudogene TRBV3-2) and TRBJ1-2, with D hard to call. Trimming took 5 bases from V and 1 from J, leaving 5 bases between them. The germline CDR1 and CDR2 sequences are LGHDT and YNNKEL (reference sequence). The CDR3 runs to 12 residues.

The rearrangement uses TRBV6-5 and TRBJ2-7; TRBD1 or TRBD2 may be the D gene (5 bases each). This CDR3 has 13 amino acids. Germline CDR1 is MNHEY and CDR2 is SVGAGI. V lost 6 bases, J lost 0 bases, and 9 bases lay in between. Written as DNA, the CDR3 is TGTGCCAGCAGCGAGGGGTACTCCTACGAGCAGTACTTC. It is translated as CASSEGYSYEQYF.

The chain links TRBV7-2 to TRBJ1-1; 8 bases match TRBD1. J gave up 1 base and V 5 bases, and 3 bases lay outside the gene matches. Germline CDR1 is SGHTA and CDR2 is FQGNSA. This CDR3 region has 14 residues. The CDR3 sequence: CASSAQGGNTEAFF. The CDR3 nucleotides read TGTGCCAGCAGCGCACAGGGGGGGAACACTGAAGCTTTCTTT.